The clone carrying this T cell receptor (beta chain) occurred a few times. What it recognizes is unknown. This entry is derived from a study of vaccination and CD4 T cells after COVID-19. The overall study: Overlapping spike peptides of SARS-CoV-2, HCoV-NL63, HCoV-OC43 and HCoV-229E were used, and cells were stimulated with them. General observations from the study: Only post-vaccination samples contained a median approximately 84% of the reactive clones in convalescent patients.

Sequencing of cultured CD4+ T cell DNA used the Oncomine TCR Beta short-read assay. Genomic DNA was taken out of cultured CD4+ T cells by extraction. TCRdb independently ran MiXCR on the PCR reads; one entry per CDR3 protein. The repertoire includes some 12,000 distinct CDR3 sequences, around 64% of them detected once, and less than 9% sits in the top ten. Indicated treatment: approximately 9-day PBMC culture with coronavirus spike peptide pools or control peptides (ViraFEST assay). Having spent 10 to 11 days in culture, CD4+ T cells were then isolated by negative selection. Germline CDR1 and CDR2: MNHEY and SVGEGT. This CDR3 contains 18 residues. Trimming took 2 bases from V and 4 from J; bases not matched to a gene: 10.

This clonotype was sampled from a human donor who had recovered from COVID-19. The gene calls are TRBV6-2 or TRBV6-3 and TRBJ2-3; 12 bases are shared with TRBD2. The sequencing here drew on CD4+ T cells from blood, cultured in vitro, taken before SARS-CoV-2 vaccination. CDR3 sequence: CASSYPPLAGGFSDTQYF. CDR3 nucleotide sequence: TGTGCCAGCAGTTACCCGCCCCTAGCGGGAGGGTTCTCAGATACGCAGTATTTT.